This T cell receptor beta chain was sequenced in a study of blood T cells in healthy people across ages. Germline V CDR1 and CDR2: MDHEN, SYDVKM. V shed 4 bases and J 7 bases; nucleotides not matched to a gene: 6. The CDR3 runs 14 residues. RNA extraction gave at least 5 micrograms of total RNA per sample. The second PCR ran roughly 6 to 12 cycles with a sample-barcoded 5' primer and J-beta primers. MiXCR, run by TCRdb on the 5' RACE reads, gives a single entry per CDR3 protein. The sample carries approximately 760,000 distinct CDR3 sequences, roughly 25% recorded once. The sample also formed part of further work on T cells of mothers and their children. According to that study: The authors found no persistent microchimeric T cell clones.

The sample comprised blood. This receptor was obtained from a boy aged 5-17 years in good health. V usage is TRBV28 and J usage is TRBJ1-4, with TRBD1 identical over 7 bases. CDR3: CASSYGTESEKLFF. The CDR3 nucleotides are TGTGCCAGCAGTTACGGGACAGAGTCTGAAAAACTGTTTTTT. Full variable domain (outside the CDR3, taken from reference TRBV28 and TRBJ1-4): DVKVTQSSRYLVKRTGEKVFLECVQDMDHENMFWYRQDPGLGLRLIYFSYDVKMKEKGDIPEGYSVSREKKERFSLILESASTNQTSMYLCASSYGTESEKLFFGSGTQLSVL.